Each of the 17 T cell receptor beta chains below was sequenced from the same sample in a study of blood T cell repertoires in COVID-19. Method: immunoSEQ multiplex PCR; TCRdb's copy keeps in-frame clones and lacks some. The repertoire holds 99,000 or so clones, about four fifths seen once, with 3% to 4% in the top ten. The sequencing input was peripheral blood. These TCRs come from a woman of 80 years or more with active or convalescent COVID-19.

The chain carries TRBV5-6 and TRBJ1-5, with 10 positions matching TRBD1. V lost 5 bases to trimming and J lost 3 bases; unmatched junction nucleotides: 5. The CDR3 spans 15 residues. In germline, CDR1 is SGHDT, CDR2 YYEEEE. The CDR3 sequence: CASSPGTGVNQPQHF. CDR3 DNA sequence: TGTGCCAGCAGTCCCGGGACAGGGGTCAATCAGCCCCAGCATTTT.

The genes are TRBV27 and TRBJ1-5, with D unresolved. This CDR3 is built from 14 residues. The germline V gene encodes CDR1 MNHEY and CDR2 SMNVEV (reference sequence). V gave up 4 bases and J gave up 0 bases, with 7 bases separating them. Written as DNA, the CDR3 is TGTGCCAGCAGTTCAACAGATAGCAATCAGCCCCAGCATTTT. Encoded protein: CASSSTDSNQPQHF.

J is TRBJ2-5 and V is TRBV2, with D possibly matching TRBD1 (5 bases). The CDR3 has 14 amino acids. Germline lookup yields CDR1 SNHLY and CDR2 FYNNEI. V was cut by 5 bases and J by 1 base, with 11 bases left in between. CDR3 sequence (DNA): TGTGCCAGCAGTCAGGGTTTGGGCCAAGAGACCCAGTACTTC. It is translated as CASSQGLGQETQYF.

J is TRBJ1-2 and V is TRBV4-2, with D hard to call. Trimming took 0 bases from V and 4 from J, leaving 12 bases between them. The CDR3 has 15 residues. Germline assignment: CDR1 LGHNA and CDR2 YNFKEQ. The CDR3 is CASSQESSGLYGYTF. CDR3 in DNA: TGTGCCAGCAGCCAAGAGTCCTCCGGTCTCTATGGCTACACCTTC.

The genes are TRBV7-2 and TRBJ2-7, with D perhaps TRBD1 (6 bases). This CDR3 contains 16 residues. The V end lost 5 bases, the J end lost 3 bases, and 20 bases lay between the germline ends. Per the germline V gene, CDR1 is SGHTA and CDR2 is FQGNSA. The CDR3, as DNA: TGTGCCAGCAGCCCCGCTATACAGGGTATCGTCTACGAGCAGTACTTC. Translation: CASSPAIQGIVYEQYF.

CDR3 coding DNA: TGTGCCAGCAGTGATGGCTGGACAGGGGGCGCGGGAAACACCATATATTTT. This encodes CASSDGWTGGAGNTIYF. The J gene is TRBJ1-3, the V gene TRBV6-1; 11 bases are shared with TRBD1. The length of the CDR3 is 17 residues. Per the germline V gene, CDR1 is MNHNS and CDR2 is SASEGT. V was clipped by 3 bases and J by 4 bases; unmatched bases: 8.

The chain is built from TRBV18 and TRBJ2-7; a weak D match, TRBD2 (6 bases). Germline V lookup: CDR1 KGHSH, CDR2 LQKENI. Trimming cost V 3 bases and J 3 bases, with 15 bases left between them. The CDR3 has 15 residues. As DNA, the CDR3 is TGTGCCAGCTCACCCTGGGACTCGGTAGACTACGAGCAGTACTTC. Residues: CASSPWDSVDYEQYF. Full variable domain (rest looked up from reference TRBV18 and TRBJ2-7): NAGVMQNPRHLVRRRGQEARLRCSPMKGHSHVYWYRQLPEEGLKFMVYLQKENIIDESGMPKERFSAEFPKEGPSILRIQQVVRGDSAAYFCASSPWDSVDYEQYFGPGTRLTVT.

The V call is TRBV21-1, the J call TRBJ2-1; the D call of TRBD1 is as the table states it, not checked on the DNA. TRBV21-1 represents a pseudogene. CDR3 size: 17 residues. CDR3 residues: CASSKVYRDSRYNEQFF. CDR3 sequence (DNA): TGTGCCAGCAGCAAAGTCTACCGGGACAGCCGTTACAATGAGCAGTTCTTC.

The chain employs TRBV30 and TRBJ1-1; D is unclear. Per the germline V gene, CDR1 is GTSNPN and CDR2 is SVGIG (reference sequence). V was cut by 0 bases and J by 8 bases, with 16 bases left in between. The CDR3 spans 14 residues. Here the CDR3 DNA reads TGTGCCTGGAGTGTACTAAGAGGGTATGGGGAAGCTTTCTTT. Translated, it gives CAWSVLRGYGEAFF.

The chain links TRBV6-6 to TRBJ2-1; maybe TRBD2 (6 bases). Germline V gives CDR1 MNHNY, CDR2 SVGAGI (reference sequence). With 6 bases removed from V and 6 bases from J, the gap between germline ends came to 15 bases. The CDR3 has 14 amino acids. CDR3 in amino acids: CASSRRGLVNEQFF. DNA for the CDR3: TGTGCCAGCAGCCGGCGGGGATTAGTCAATGAGCAGTTCTTC.

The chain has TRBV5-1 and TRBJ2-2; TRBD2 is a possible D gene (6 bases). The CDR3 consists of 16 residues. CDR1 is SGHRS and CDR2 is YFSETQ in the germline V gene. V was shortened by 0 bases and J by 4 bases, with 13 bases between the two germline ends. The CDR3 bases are TGCGCCAGCAGCTTGGCCTCTAGCGCTGGCACCGGGGAGCTGTTTTTT. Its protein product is CASSLASSAGTGELFF.

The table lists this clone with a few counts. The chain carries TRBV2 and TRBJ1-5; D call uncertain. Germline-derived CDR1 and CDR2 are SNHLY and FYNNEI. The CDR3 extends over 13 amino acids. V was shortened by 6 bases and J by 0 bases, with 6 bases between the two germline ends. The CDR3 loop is CASSQDSNQPQHF. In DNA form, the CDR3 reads TGTGCCAGCAGCCAGGATAGCAATCAGCCCCAGCATTTT.

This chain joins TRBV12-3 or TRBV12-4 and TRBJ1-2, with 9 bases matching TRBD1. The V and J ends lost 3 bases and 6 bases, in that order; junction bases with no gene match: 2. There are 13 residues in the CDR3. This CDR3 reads CASSFTGGNGYTF. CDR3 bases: TGTGCCAGCAGTTTTACAGGGGGCAATGGCTACACCTTC.

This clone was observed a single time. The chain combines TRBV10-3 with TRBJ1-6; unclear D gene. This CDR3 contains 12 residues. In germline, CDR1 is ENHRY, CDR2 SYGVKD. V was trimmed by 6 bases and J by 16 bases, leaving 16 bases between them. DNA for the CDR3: TGTGCCATCAGGGGAGGTGACATCAGACTCCACTTT. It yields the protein CAIRGGDIRLHF.

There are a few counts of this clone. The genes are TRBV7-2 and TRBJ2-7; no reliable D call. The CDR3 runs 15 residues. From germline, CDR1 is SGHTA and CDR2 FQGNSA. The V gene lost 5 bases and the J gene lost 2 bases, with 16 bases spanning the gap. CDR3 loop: CASSLLIGATYEQYF. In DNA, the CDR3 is TGTGCCAGCAGCCTCCTCATCGGTGCAACCTACGAGCAGTACTTC.

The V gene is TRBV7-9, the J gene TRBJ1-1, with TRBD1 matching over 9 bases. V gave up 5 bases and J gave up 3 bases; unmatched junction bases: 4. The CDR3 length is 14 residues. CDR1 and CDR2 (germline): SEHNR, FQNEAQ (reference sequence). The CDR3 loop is CASSPGQGHTEAFF. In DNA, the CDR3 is TGTGCCAGCAGCCCTGGACAGGGGCACACTGAAGCTTTCTTT.

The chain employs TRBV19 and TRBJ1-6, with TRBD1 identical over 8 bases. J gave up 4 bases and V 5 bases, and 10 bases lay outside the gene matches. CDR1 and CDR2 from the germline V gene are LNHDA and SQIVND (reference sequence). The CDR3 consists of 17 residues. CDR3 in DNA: TGTGCCAGTAGTGGTCAGTCCGGGACAGGATATAATTCACCCCTCCACTTT. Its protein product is CASSGQSGTGYNSPLHF.